This TCR beta chain came from a study of cytomegalovirus exposure and HLA in healthy donors (dated 2017 in TCRdb). Regarding the complete study: According to an earlier analysis of several hundred of the donors, roughly 180 million T cells yielded over 100 million unique TCR beta sequences and less than 300 Gb of sequence data. Around 300 gigabases of sequencing data and 70 million to 85 million unique TCR sequences were included in an early release covering roughly 600 HLA-typed donors. Of the roughly 430 genotyped donors, 65% to 90% fell in the genetic ancestry cluster associated with self-reported Caucasian donors. The study aimed to test whether cataloging public T cell receptors could reveal signatures of past pathogen exposure. The study profiled the T cell repertoires of 500 to 800 subjects by immunosequencing and related them to cytomegalovirus serostatus. Along with the approximately 650-subject first cohort, a separate validation cohort of around 110 different subjects was used. The study combined high-throughput TCR immunosequencing, statistical association of individual TCRs with disease status, and machine learning to predict cytomegalovirus infection status. A later analysis re-examined previously published TCR beta repertoires from just over 650 donors and added high-resolution HLA genotyping to investigate patterns of TCR occurrence. The later analysis used no new phenotypic data to find candidate immune exposures, relying instead on TCR beta sequences and their occurrence across donors. An earlier analysis of 587 of the donors used high-throughput TCR beta sequencing to judge whether each TCR beta V gene segment behaved as functional or pseudogenic. Donor age, sex, ethnicity and CMV serostatus were compiled together with the repertoire data. A later genetic analysis used genome-wide SNP genotypes for about three fifths of the 666 donors, treating that subset as a discovery cohort. Every repertoire in the discovery cohort had been generated on one and the same sequencing platform. Both class I and class II loci were covered by HLA typing, at four-digit resolution. The number of typed donors differed by locus: about 620-640 for A, B, C, DRB1 and DQB1; approximately 520 for DQA1; 606 for DPA1; and 400 to 480 for DPB1. Four or five DR-DQ haplotypes were handled as single units for association and clustering because linkage in the cohort was strong. Across roughly 420 genotyped donors of the cohort, an average of roughly 250,000 unique TCR beta nucleotide sequences per donor were sequenced, and roughly 18% of those sequences were non-productive.

The junction shows trimming of 4 bases on V and 4 bases on J, and the gene matches do not reach 12 bases of it. CDR1 and CDR2, per the germline V gene, are SGHRS and YFSETQ. The CDR3 has 16 amino acids, counting the end cysteine and phenylalanine. CDR3 DNA only is kept here, 48 bases in frame from base 1. Results and caveats for the whole study, not just this receptor: In a later analysis, the rate of TCR association differed among HLA loci, with DRB1 alleles having the most associated TCRs and HLA-C alleles having the fewest. Specific HLA alleles were associated with 18,000 or so TCR beta sequences at a false discovery rate of 0.05 in a later analysis. Some IMGT-functional V segments, including TRBV6-2 and TRBV6-3, could not be told apart with the 87-base-pair reads, so those segments were excluded. HLA typing was unavailable for some donors at each locus, so association tests used only the typed subset. A further reported finding was that TCR beta sequences accurately predicted the HLA-A and HLA-B alleles for most subjects in the first cohort. Immune exposure information for the cohort was limited to CMV serostatus. The sequencing pipeline was judged likely to have produced a cluster of highly shared sequence variants as a technical artifact. Because counts were too low, roughly 18 rarely observed V segments, including chromosome 9 orphons, were left out of the earlier analysis of over 550 of the donors. The study gave a list of about 170 TCR beta chains associated with cytomegalovirus. A later analysis found that most CMV-associated TCR beta chains appeared HLA-restricted, with HLA associations seemingly driven largely by CMV exposure. A later genetic analysis associated a missense DCLRE1C variant with V-gene and J-gene trimming of TCR beta chains, and an independent cohort replicated the association. An earlier analysis of several hundred of the donors showed that most TCR beta V segments appeared in productive rearrangements either about 90% or about 30% of the time, which broadly matched IMGT annotations. In vitro tests confirmed that a few of the cytomegalovirus-associated TCR beta chains recognize cytomegalovirus antigens. This cohort had only TCR beta chains sequenced, and the lack of alpha or paired-chain data limited which features could be detected. Compared with equally common non-associated chains, HLA-associated TCR beta chains in a later analysis were more clonally expanded and had lower generation probabilities. Cytomegalovirus status was reported to be diagnosed by the classifier with high specificity and sensitivity in both the original and validation cohorts. Linkage disequilibrium might explain the correlated functional status among segregating V segments, but an unknown experimental factor could not be excluded. Strong co-occurrence of HLA alleles, especially DR and DQ, made assigning TCR associations to individual alleles difficult. While some public TCRs were present in many individuals, most TCR sequences turned up only very rarely across donors. According to a later genetic analysis, donors in an Asian-associated ancestry cluster had fewer N-insertions in productive TCRs than the roughly 660-donor mean. According to a later analysis, parvovirus B19, influenza, CMV and Epstein-Barr virus appeared linked to several top co-occurrence clusters. Roughly uniform sequencing depth across donors was assumed in presence/absence analyses, although this assumption may not hold. The authors suggested that the approach could potentially be extended to other disease states and immunological phenotypes.

The library relied on the immunoSEQ multiplex PCR assay. For the multiplex PCR, a mixture combining 60 forward primers for TCR Vbeta segments and 13 reverse primers for TCR Jbeta segments was used. The CDR3 region of rearranged TCR beta genes was amplified from genomic DNA with a multiplex PCR assay. Amplified TCR beta libraries were sequenced as 87-base-pair reads on the Illumina HiSeq System. The authors' analysis ran thus. In a later analysis, 80 million or so unique TCR beta chains were counted across the approximately 640 repertoires, and roughly 10 million of these chains were shared by at least two donors. Raw reads were error-corrected and collapsed into unique sequences with a nearest-neighbor algorithm that merged closely related sequences to remove PCR and sequencing errors. V, D and J gene segments were assigned by aligning CDR3 sequences to IMGT reference sequences. For a sequence to be retained, at least a six-nucleotide match to both a V gene segment and a J gene segment was required. A rearrangement counted as productive if the CDR3 had no stop codons and remained in frame with V and J, and every other rearrangement counted as non-productive. Following IMGT convention, CDR3 was defined as the stretch from the second conserved V-encoded cysteine up to the conserved J-encoded phenylalanine. Sequences without an unambiguous match to a single V gene segment were excluded from the earlier analysis of approximately 560 of the donors. An earlier analysis of a few hundred of the donors called V segments functional above 56.7% productive rearrangements and segregating when the between-donor standard deviation exceeded 5%. A statistical classification framework was developed to diagnose cytomegalovirus status using the catalog of TCR beta chain sequences. In a later analysis, TCR nucleotide sequences were compared against IMGT/GENE-DB human TR gene sequences so that V and J genes could be assigned. In a later analysis, CDR3 sequences and most-parsimonious VDJ recombination scenarios were assigned using the TCRdist pipeline. In a later analysis, each TCR beta chain was defined by its CDR3 amino acid sequence together with its V-gene family, and reads lacking a unique V-gene family were excluded. To address suspected cross-contamination and a sequencing artifact, a later analysis removed over 500 highly shared, low-generation-probability nucleotide sequences. In a later analysis, a clonal expansion index for each public chain was calculated from normalized within-repertoire ranks of inferred template counts. A later analysis computed generation probabilities with a VDJ recombination model fitted to out-of-frame rearrangements, and checked the results against IGoR. A later analysis scored TCR-TCR, TCR-HLA and TCR-CMV co-occurrence with hypergeometric tests, applying a repertoire-size bias correction to TCR pairs. False discovery rates were estimated in a later analysis by permuting HLA or CMV assignments 20 times. In a later analysis, co-occurring TCRs were grouped using DBSCAN, and TCRdist sequence similarity was added for clustering within HLA-allele-positive subsets. For co-occurrence clustering, repertoires with fewer than 30,000 or more than 120,000 public chains were excluded, along with roughly 5 repertoires with anomalous nucleotide sharing. TCRdb took this table from immuneACCESS and kept in-frame rearrangements with V and J called. Such tables lack part of the clones; where checked against another copy, unresolved V genes explain under half of the gap, and the rest is unexplained. V and J calls and clone size are given by that table; D and trimming were obtained from the DNA. The sample records more than 150,000 clones, roughly four fifths of which are singletons. Around 1.6% of the sample belongs to the ten largest clones.

A word on this clone: Its antigen has not been determined. Base qualities are missing; no much larger clone stands one base away.

In total, approximately 700 healthy bone marrow donors made up the cohort. At the time of sampling, every cohort member was nominally healthy, though immune exposures that went unrecorded were likely present. The donor tested CMV seronegative and was one of the 352 seronegative cohort members. Each donor provided a peripheral blood sample, and peripheral blood mononuclear cells were used for TCR beta sequencing. The Qiagen DNeasy Blood Extraction Kit was used to extract genomic DNA from the blood cell samples. The chain links TRBV5-1 with TRBJ2-5; 8 of the junction bases match TRBD2. This clonotype was sampled from a man between 18 and 35 years old in good health and CMV-seronegative. Sequenced: PBMCs. Read as DNA, the sequence is TGCGCCAGCAGCCTGCCGGGGGGGGCCGGGGGAGAGACCCAGTACTTC. Translated, this is CASSLPGGAGGETQYF.